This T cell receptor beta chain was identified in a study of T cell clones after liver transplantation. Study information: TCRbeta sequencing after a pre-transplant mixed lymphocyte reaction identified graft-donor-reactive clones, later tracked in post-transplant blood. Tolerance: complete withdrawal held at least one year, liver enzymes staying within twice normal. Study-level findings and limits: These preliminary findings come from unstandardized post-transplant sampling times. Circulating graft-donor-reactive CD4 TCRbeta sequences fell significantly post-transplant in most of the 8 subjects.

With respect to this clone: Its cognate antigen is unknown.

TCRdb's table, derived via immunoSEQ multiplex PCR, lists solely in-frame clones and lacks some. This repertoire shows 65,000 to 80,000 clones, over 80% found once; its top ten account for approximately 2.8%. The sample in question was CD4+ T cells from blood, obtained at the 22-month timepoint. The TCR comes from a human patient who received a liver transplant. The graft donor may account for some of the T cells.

The CDR3 bases are TGTGCCTGGAGGGGGCTAGCGGGAGGGCCTTTCGGGGAGCTGTTTTTT. Translating gives CAWRGLAGGPFGELFF. The chain couples TRBV30 to TRBJ2-2; 12 positions match TRBD2. The CDR3 sequence is 16 residues long. CDR1 and CDR2 from the germline V gene are GTSNPN and SVGIG (reference sequence). V gave up 3 bases and J gave up 7 bases; unmatched junction bases: 9.